The 26 T cell receptor beta chains below were found in one sample sequenced in a study of OX40 agonist ivuxolimab in advanced cancers. Assay used: immunoSEQ multiplex PCR; TCRdb lists only in-frame clones, some missing. Of roughly 80,000 clones in the sample, approximately 86% were seen once. Sequencing was performed on CD4+ or CD8+ T cells sorted from blood, taken in a trial of the OX40 agonist ivuxolimab. All receptors come from an adult with an advanced solid tumor such as melanoma, head and neck, liver or kidney cancer.

This sequence joins TRBV19 and TRBJ1-5, with D perhaps matching TRBD1 (5 bases). There are 12 residues in the CDR3. Trimming stripped 7 bases from V and 7 bases from J, with 11 bases between. Germline V gene sequence: CDR1 LNHDA, CDR2 SQIVND (reference sequence). CDR3 nucleotides: TGTGCCAGTACTTGGGGGAACCAGCCCCAGCATTTT. This encodes CASTWGNQPQHF.

This clone is medium-sized. The chain has TRBV30 and TRBJ1-2; D gene unclear. Germline V CDR1 and CDR2: GTSNPN, SVGIG (reference sequence). V lost 4 bases to trimming and J lost 4 bases, with 10 bases between them. CDR3 size: 12 residues. The CDR3 loop reads CAWTEGTYGYTF. The DNA for the CDR3 is TGTGCCTGGACAGAGGGTACCTATGGCTACACCTTC.

V is TRBV10-3 and J is TRBJ2-5; D is perhaps TRBD1 or TRBD2 (6 bases each). The CDR3 consists of 15 residues. The germline gives CDR1 ENHRY, CDR2 SYGVKD. Trimming stripped 6 bases from V and 4 bases from J, with 18 bases between. The CDR3 is CAISLQIGGGETQYF. CDR3 nucleotides: TGTGCCATCAGCCTCCAAATTGGAGGGGGAGAGACCCAGTACTTC.

The chain is built from TRBV6-1 and TRBJ1-5, with 7 bases lining up with TRBD1. This CDR3 spans 16 amino acids. The germline V gene encodes CDR1 MNHNS and CDR2 SASEGT. Trimming cost V 4 bases and J 4 bases; bases outside gene matches: 10. The CDR3 is CASSALTGYLNQPQHF. The CDR3 nucleotides are TGTGCCAGCAGTGCCCTGACAGGGTACCTTAATCAGCCCCAGCATTTT.

This rearrangement joins TRBV23-1 to TRBJ2-5; D is tentatively TRBD1 or TRBD2 (6 bases each). TRBJ2-7 explains the end of the DNA better; the J call may be wrong. TRBV23-1 is identified as an open reading frame with a role that is uncertain. This CDR3 has 15 amino acids. CDR3 sequence: CASIEKGGSSYEQYF. CDR3 sequence (DNA): TGCGCCAGCATCGAAAAGGGGGGTTCCTCCTACGAGCAGTACTTC.

The V gene is TRBV7-9, the J gene TRBJ2-3; D possibly corresponds to TRBD1 (5 bases). CDR1 and CDR2 from the germline V gene are SEHNR and FQNEAQ (reference sequence). This CDR3 has 16 residues. Between the trimmed V and J ends, which lost 1 base and 1 base, there was a span of 12 bases. CDR3 nucleotide sequence: TGTGCCAGCAGCTTAGACCGGGCCAGGGGCACAGATACGCAGTATTTT. Protein: CASSLDRARGTDTQYF.

CDR3 coding DNA: TGTGCCTCGAGAAGGATGGGGGCCACAGATACGCAGTATTTT. Translated: CASRRMGATDTQYF. The genes are TRBV30 and TRBJ2-3, with a possible D match to TRBD1 (6 bases). Trimming removed 7 bases at V and 2 bases at J, with 16 bases between. The germline V gene encodes CDR1 GTSNPN and CDR2 SVGIG (reference sequence). This CDR3 comprises 14 residues.

This clone was found a few times. This chain joins TRBV5-1 and TRBJ2-6; maybe TRBD2 (5 bases). Deletions cut 4 bases from V and 0 bases from J, with 11 bases between. Germline-derived CDR1 and CDR2 are SGHRS and YFSETQ. The CDR3 consists of 16 residues. CDR3 residues: CASSAGGPSGANVLTF. The CDR3 DNA sequence: TGCGCCAGCAGCGCGGGCGGGCCCTCTGGGGCCAACGTCCTGACTTTC.

This chain joins TRBV14 and TRBJ2-5; D remains unclear. This CDR3 is 12 amino acids long. Trimming left V 1 base short and J 4 bases short, with 4 bases between. The germline CDR1 and CDR2 sequences are SGHDN and FVKESK. The CDR3 DNA reads as TGTGCCAGCAGCCAAGGGACAGAGACCCAGTACTTC. It codes for CASSQGTETQYF.

The V gene is TRBV27, the J gene TRBJ1-2; TRBD1 is a possible D gene (6 bases). There are 12 residues in the CDR3. Germline V gene lookup returns CDR1 MNHEY and CDR2 SMNVEV (reference sequence). V was clipped by 6 bases and J by 7 bases, with 12 bases between them. The CDR3 reads CASSVEGGGYTF. In nucleotides, the CDR3 is TGTGCCAGCAGCGTAGAAGGGGGTGGCTACACCTTC.

The CDR3 nucleotides are TGTGCCAGCAGCTTACAGTCGACGGTCTCTGGAAACACCATATATTTT. Translated, it gives CASSLQSTVSGNTIYF. V and J are TRBV7-9 and TRBJ1-3; D not certain. The ends were cut back, 2 bases at V and 0 bases at J, with 11 bases in the middle. There are 16 residues in the CDR3. Germline-derived CDR1 and CDR2 are SEHNR and FQNEAQ (reference sequence).

The J gene is TRBJ2-1, the V gene TRBV5-6; tentatively, D is TRBD2 (6 bases). CDR1 and CDR2 (germline): SGHDT, YYEEEE. CDR3 length equals 16 residues. With 1 base removed from V and 0 bases from J, the gap between germline ends came to 11 bases. The CDR3 here is CASSLNSGSSYNEQFF. CDR3 nucleotides: TGTGCCAGCAGCTTGAATAGCGGAAGCTCCTACAATGAGCAGTTCTTC.

V is TRBV5-6 and J is TRBJ1-5, with unresolved D. Germline V CDR1 and CDR2: SGHDT, YYEEEE. Trimming cost V 0 bases and J 7 bases, with 14 bases left between them. CDR3 size: 15 residues. The CDR3 loop reads CASSLAGTSWQPQHF. The CDR3 bases are TGTGCCAGCAGCTTGGCCGGAACCTCCTGGCAGCCCCAGCATTTT.

J is TRBJ2-1 and V is TRBV18; D is undetermined. The germline gives CDR1 KGHSH, CDR2 LQKENI. The CDR3 is 14 residues long. Trimming took off 6 bases at V and 6 bases at J, with 15 bases between the two ends. The CDR3 coding sequence is TGTGCCAGCTCCCCGTTAACGACCCTCAATGAGCAGTTCTTC. This encodes CASSPLTTLNEQFF.

CDR3 sequence reads: CASSRNRNGELFF. The CDR3 DNA is TGTGCCAGCAGCCGGAATCGGAACGGGGAGCTGTTTTTT. V is TRBV14 and J is TRBJ2-2; D gene ambiguous. The CDR3 is 13 residues long. Germline CDR1 SGHDN, CDR2 FVKESK. V lost 4 bases and J lost 7, with 10 bases in between.

This clone appeared a few times. V is TRBV2 and J is TRBJ1-4; D uncertain. The CDR3 has 14 amino acids. Per the germline V gene, CDR1 is SNHLY and CDR2 is FYNNEI. Trimming shortened V by 6 bases and J by 0 bases, and 8 bases separated the two germline ends. The CDR3 DNA is TGTGCCAGCAGGGGTCTTGCAACTAATGAAAAACTGTTTTTT. Its translation is CASRGLATNEKLFF.

The rearrangement uses TRBV4-3 and TRBJ2-7; TRBD2 aligns across 12 bases. Germline CDR1 reads LGHNA; CDR2 reads YSLEER. The J segment lost 0 bases and the V segment lost 4 bases, leaving 1 base of the junction unmatched. CDR3 length equals 15 residues. CDR3 in DNA: TGCGCCAGCAGCCGGACTAGCGGGGTCTCCTACGAGCAGTACTTC. Translation: CASSRTSGVSYEQYF.

The V gene is TRBV7-2, the J gene TRBJ1-5; 8 bases agree with TRBD1. Germline trimming cut 5 bases from V and 4 bases from J; bases unmatched to any gene: 13. This CDR3 contains 17 residues. The germline V gene has CDR1 SGHTA and CDR2 FQGNSA. CDR3 coding DNA: TGTGCCAGCAGCCACCCACCTGGGACAGGTTTAAATCAGCCCCAGCATTTT. This translates into CASSHPPGTGLNQPQHF.

This rearrangement joins TRBV11-2 to TRBJ2-5; D uncertain. Matching the DNA end better, TRBJ2-7 makes the J call doubtful. This CDR3 spans 14 amino acids. CDR1 is SGHAT, CDR2 FQNNGV, per germline. CDR3 DNA sequence: TGTGCCAGCAGCTTAGGACAAGAGCCCTACGAGCAGTACTTC. This translates into CASSLGQEPYEQYF.

The chain recombines TRBV7-2 with TRBJ2-1, with 11 bases lining up with TRBD2. V shed 0 bases, J shed 7 bases, and the junction held 2 bases outside the gene matches. The germline V gene encodes CDR1 SGHTA and CDR2 FQGNSA. This CDR3 is built from 15 residues. The CDR3 nucleotides are TGTGCCAGCAGCTTAGCCGGGACTAGCGGTAATGAGCAGTTCTTC. It specifies CASSLAGTSGNEQFF.

The gene calls are TRBV4-1 and TRBJ2-7; D not resolved. CDR3 length: 14 amino acids. Germline V gene lookup returns CDR1 MGHRA and CDR2 YSYEKL. Trimming left V 1 base short and J 6 bases short, with 13 bases between. Here the CDR3 reads CASSQGIQVREQYF. The CDR3 nucleotides are TGCGCCAGCAGCCAAGGTATTCAGGTGCGCGAGCAGTACTTC.

The genes are TRBV28 and TRBJ1-1; D is uncertain. Germline CDR1 and CDR2: MDHEN and SYDVKM. Trimming shortened V by 6 bases and J by 7 bases, and 12 bases separated the two germline ends. The CDR3 is made up of 12 amino acids. The DNA of the CDR3 is TGTGCCAGCAGAACCGGACCGCTTGAAGCTTTCTTT. Its translation is CASRTGPLEAFF.

The V gene is TRBV2, the J gene TRBJ2-7, with D possibly TRBD2 on 7 matching bases. There are 14 residues in the CDR3. The V end was cut by 8 bases, the J end by 5 bases, with 19 bases between. Germline V gene data show CDR1 as SNHLY and CDR2 as FYNNEI. CDR3 residues: CASRPRGGYDEQYF. The CDR3 region has the DNA TGTGCCAGCCGGCCGAGGGGGGGCTACGACGAGCAGTACTTC.

The chain joins TRBV5-4 to TRBJ2-1, with a tentative D call TRBD2 (6 bases). Germline lookup yields CDR1 SGHNT and CDR2 YYREEE (reference sequence). Trimming shortened V by 0 bases and J by 14 bases, and 12 bases separated the two germline ends. The CDR3 contains 12 residues. The CDR3 nucleotides read TGTGCCAGCAGCTTGGACAGGTGGGAGGAGTTCTTC. Translating gives CASSLDRWEEFF.

This sequence joins TRBV7-2 and TRBJ1-1; D gene uncertain. Trimming stripped 1 base from V and 10 bases from J, with 10 bases between. CDR3 length: 12 amino acids. From germline, CDR1 is SGHTA and CDR2 FQGNSA. The CDR3, as DNA: TGTGCCAGCAGCTTAGGGGAGGGAATAGCTTTCTTT. Protein product: CASSLGEGIAFF.

In this sample, this clone turned up a few times. This chain joins TRBV11-2 and TRBJ2-7; D not certain. From germline, CDR1 is SGHAT and CDR2 FQNNGV. CDR3 length equals 15 residues. Trimming removed 1 base from V and 3 bases from J, with 13 bases in between. The CDR3 region has the DNA TGTGCCAGCAGCTTAGGCCCCCTCTCCCTCTACGAGCAGTACTTC. Translation gives CASSLGPLSLYEQYF.